A selection of T cell receptor beta chains follows, all from one sample in a study of cytomegalovirus exposure and HLA in healthy donors. This table comes from immunoSEQ multiplex PCR, and its TCRdb copy is limited to in-frame clones, with some not included. Here the sample spans about 200,000 clones, around 82% being singletons. Sequencing used PBMCs. These receptors were taken from a woman aged 25 to 39 in good health and CMV-seronegative. Each CDR3 is given with its conserved first and last residue. D genes are given only for firm matches. Some rows have no size entry. The others give once, few or many, or a class for an expanded clone.

v_gene: TRBV5-1; len: 15; abundance: -; d_gene: TRBD1; j_gene: TRBJ1-1; CDR3aa: CASSLGGQTGVKAFF; CDR3nt: TGCGCCAGCAGCTTGGGGGGACAGACAGGGGTCAAAGCTTTCTTT
v_gene: TRBV10-3; len: 14; abundance: -; d_gene: -; j_gene: TRBJ2-1; CDR3aa: CAISESWGEDEQFF; CDR3nt: TGTGCCATCAGTGAGTCGTGGGGGGAGGATGAGCAGTTCTTC
v_gene: TRBV19; len: 13; abundance: few; d_gene: -; j_gene: TRBJ2-5; CDR3aa: CASSMGPWETQYF; CDR3nt: TGTGCCAGTAGTATGGGCCCCTGGGAGACCCAGTACTTC
v_gene: TRBV4-1; len: 17; abundance: -; d_gene: TRBD2; j_gene: TRBJ2-2; CDR3aa: CASSQVAAGGPTGELFF; CDR3nt: TGCGCCAGCAGCCAAGTTGCTGCGGGAGGGCCAACCGGGGAGCTGTTTTTT
v_gene: TRBV5-6; len: 15; abundance: -; d_gene: TRBD2; j_gene: TRBJ2-5; CDR3aa: CASSLGGSGGVTQYF; CDR3nt: TGTGCCAGCAGCTTGGGGGGATCGGGAGGGGTGACCCAGTACTTC
v_gene: TRBV30; len: 14; abundance: -; d_gene: -; j_gene: TRBJ1-5; CDR3aa: CAWSRTLSNQPQHF; CDR3nt: TGTGCCTGGAGTCGGACTCTTAGCAATCAGCCCCAGCATTTT
v_gene: TRBV11-2; len: 13; abundance: -; d_gene: -; j_gene: TRBJ1-4; CDR3aa: CASSHHRDERLFF; CDR3nt: TGTGCCAGCAGCCACCACAGGGACGAACGGCTGTTTTTT
v_gene: TRBV6-1; len: 18; abundance: -; d_gene: TRBD1; j_gene: TRBJ2-2; CDR3aa: CASSVPQLTGTGNGELFF; CDR3nt: TGTGCCAGCAGTGTCCCCCAGCTCACCGGGACAGGGAACGGGGAGCTGTTTTTT
v_gene: TRBV6-1; len: 16; abundance: -; d_gene: TRBD2; j_gene: TRBJ2-3; CDR3aa: CASSEERGSLQDTQYF; CDR3nt: TGTGCCAGCAGTGAGGAGCGGGGGTCCCTACAGGATACGCAGTATTTT
v_gene: TRBV27; len: 14; abundance: -; d_gene: TRBD1; j_gene: TRBJ2-3; CDR3aa: CASSGVTGFGTQYF; CDR3nt: TGTGCCAGCAGTGGTGTGACAGGGTTTGGTACGCAGTATTTT